These T cell receptor beta chains were read from a single sample in a study of blood T cell repertoires in COVID-19. Using immunoSEQ multiplex PCR, the repertoire was profiled, and TCRdb retains in-frame clones only, with some absent. The sample has roughly 400,000 clones, 88% seen once. The sequenced sample was PBMCs or T cells enriched from blood (not recorded which). The source of these receptors is a woman aged 40-49 years with acute COVID-19. Each CDR3 is given without its conserved first and last residue. Each record gives: CDR3 protein, J gene, V gene.

cdr3_aa: ASSLGQGHTDTQY
j_call: TRBJ2-3
v_call: TRBV19

cdr3_aa: ASQGDGYT
j_call: TRBJ1-2
v_call: TRBV30

cdr3_aa: SVEGQGLYEQY
j_call: TRBJ2-7
v_call: TRBV29-1

cdr3_aa: ASSSTGVLDTEAF
j_call: TRBJ1-1
v_call: TRBV9

cdr3_aa: ASSIRAGGPWDTQY
j_call: TRBJ2-3
v_call: TRBV19

cdr3_aa: ASRPRQDSYNEQF
j_call: TRBJ2-1
v_call: TRBV6-5

cdr3_aa: ASSVGSGGLQETQY
j_call: TRBJ2-5
v_call: TRBV9

cdr3_aa: ASSLRDMDDEAF
j_call: TRBJ1-1
v_call: TRBV3-1/TRBV3-2

cdr3_aa: ASSGRPGQGHYEQY
j_call: TRBJ2-7
v_call: TRBV6-1

cdr3_aa: ASSLDPGQGTYNEQF
j_call: TRBJ2-1
v_call: TRBV5-1

cdr3_aa: ASSSGETQY
j_call: TRBJ2-5
v_call: TRBV7-9

cdr3_aa: SVEVRGSSYNEQF
j_call: TRBJ2-1
v_call: TRBV29-1

cdr3_aa: ASRQRLAGDSYEQY
j_call: TRBJ2-7
v_call: TRBV3-1/TRBV3-2

cdr3_aa: ASSIVHGGGYKIQETQY
j_call: TRBJ2-5
v_call: TRBV19

cdr3_aa: ASSPWGGTDTQY
j_call: TRBJ2-3
v_call: TRBV19

cdr3_aa: ASSRGTGTETQY
j_call: TRBJ2-5
v_call: TRBV5-1

cdr3_aa: ASSDRGYEQY
j_call: TRBJ2-7
v_call: TRBV2

cdr3_aa: AWSVWSQGTQY
j_call: TRBJ2-5
v_call: TRBV30

cdr3_aa: ASLSQGEQPQH
j_call: TRBJ1-5
v_call: TRBV12-3/TRBV12-4

cdr3_aa: ASSFTGETEAF
j_call: TRBJ1-1
v_call: TRBV5-1

cdr3_aa: ASSPRTDNQPQH
j_call: TRBJ1-5
v_call: TRBV18

cdr3_aa: ASSYTTGEAF
j_call: TRBJ1-1
v_call: TRBV6-5

cdr3_aa: ASSEGGVSYNEQF
j_call: TRBJ2-1
v_call: TRBV25-1

cdr3_aa: ASSLAGRGGSGYT
j_call: TRBJ1-2
v_call: TRBV27

cdr3_aa: ASSQRSQALSYEQY
j_call: TRBJ2-7
v_call: TRBV3-1/TRBV3-2

cdr3_aa: ASSHRGLLNTEAF
j_call: TRBJ1-1
v_call: TRBV3-1/TRBV3-2

cdr3_aa: ASSIAPWDRPTNEKLF
j_call: TRBJ1-4
v_call: TRBV19

cdr3_aa: ASSRDREDYGYT
j_call: TRBJ1-2
v_call: TRBV18

cdr3_aa: ASSVDGVLSMSKLF
j_call: TRBJ1-4
v_call: TRBV9

cdr3_aa: ATSDPQLNYGYT
j_call: TRBJ1-2
v_call: TRBV24-1

cdr3_aa: ASSAGPTDVQETQY
j_call: TRBJ2-5
v_call: TRBV5-1

cdr3_aa: ASSHTRIPAGNGETQY
j_call: TRBJ2-5
v_call: TRBV5-6

cdr3_aa: ASSIGTGDTEAF
j_call: TRBJ1-1
v_call: TRBV19

cdr3_aa: ASSLDPALAGETQY
j_call: TRBJ2-5
v_call: TRBV5-8

cdr3_aa: ASSTTGPGLQNSALH
j_call: TRBJ1-6
v_call: TRBV5-1

cdr3_aa: ATSDLPLGREVEQY
j_call: TRBJ2-7
v_call: TRBV24-1

cdr3_aa: ASSLGAGYEQY
j_call: TRBJ2-7
v_call: TRBV7-9

cdr3_aa: ASSWGRGRPTGELF
j_call: TRBJ2-2
v_call: TRBV14

cdr3_aa: ASSSFGTGGGYNEQF
j_call: TRBJ2-1
v_call: TRBV27

cdr3_aa: ASGTGALNTEAF
j_call: TRBJ1-1
v_call: TRBV5-4

cdr3_aa: ASSSPGQGIDEQY
j_call: TRBJ2-7
v_call: TRBV6-5

cdr3_aa: SASGTYLREQY
j_call: TRBJ2-7
v_call: TRBV20-1

cdr3_aa: SVGRVGRRNYGYT
j_call: TRBJ1-2
v_call: TRBV29-1

cdr3_aa: ASRRFRDRYYGYT
j_call: TRBJ1-2
v_call: TRBV11-3

cdr3_aa: ASSDLGNQPQH
j_call: TRBJ1-5
v_call: TRBV10-2

cdr3_aa: ASSLQGESYEQY
j_call: TRBJ2-7
v_call: TRBV5-6

cdr3_aa: AWGPGQGINNSPLH
j_call: TRBJ1-6
v_call: TRBV30

cdr3_aa: ASSEAHWGPRDQPQH
j_call: TRBJ1-5
v_call: TRBV6-1

cdr3_aa: ASSITGGRYEQF
j_call: TRBJ2-1
v_call: TRBV19

cdr3_aa: ASSYKWASVPYEQY
j_call: TRBJ2-7
v_call: TRBV6-5

cdr3_aa: ASTNFRTGAEAF
j_call: TRBJ1-1
v_call: TRBV2

cdr3_aa: ASSEKRGPLSETQY
j_call: TRBJ2-5
v_call: TRBV2

cdr3_aa: ASSDKPSYEQY
j_call: TRBJ2-7
v_call: TRBV12-3/TRBV12-4